One T cell receptor beta chain is described in this entry. The data were produced by immunoSEQ multiplex PCR, yet TCRdb's version contains in-frame clones alone and is incomplete. Among over 250,000 clones listed, approximately 90% were seen once. Germline assignment: CDR1 SGDLS and CDR2 YYNGEE. The V and J ends lost 4 bases and 5 bases respectively, with 15 bases between them. The CDR3 extends over 15 amino acids. The data originate from a study of blood T cell repertoires in COVID-19. Study details: PBMCs, B-cell-depleted T cells, or T cells were the source of the cDNA or gDNA that made up the material.

Material: peripheral blood. The TCR was taken from a man in his 60s who had recovered from COVID-19. The rearrangement links TRBV9 to TRBJ2-2, with D maybe TRBD2 (6 bases). The CDR3 coding sequence is TGTGCCAGCAGCACGATTGGGGGGAAAACCGGGGAGCTGTTTTTT. Its protein is CASSTIGGKTGELFF.